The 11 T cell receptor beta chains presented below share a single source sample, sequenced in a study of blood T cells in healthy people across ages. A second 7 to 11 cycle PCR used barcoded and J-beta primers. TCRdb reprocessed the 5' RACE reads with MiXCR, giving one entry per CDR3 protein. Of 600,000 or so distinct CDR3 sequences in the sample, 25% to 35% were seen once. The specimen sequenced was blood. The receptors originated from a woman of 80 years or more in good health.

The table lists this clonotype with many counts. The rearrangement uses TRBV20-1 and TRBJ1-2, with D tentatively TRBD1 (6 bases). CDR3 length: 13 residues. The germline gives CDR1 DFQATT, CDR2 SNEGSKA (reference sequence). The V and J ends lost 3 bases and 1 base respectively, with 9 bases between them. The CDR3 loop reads CSAREGVNYGYTF. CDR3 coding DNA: TGCAGTGCTAGGGAGGGGGTTAACTATGGCTACACCTTC.

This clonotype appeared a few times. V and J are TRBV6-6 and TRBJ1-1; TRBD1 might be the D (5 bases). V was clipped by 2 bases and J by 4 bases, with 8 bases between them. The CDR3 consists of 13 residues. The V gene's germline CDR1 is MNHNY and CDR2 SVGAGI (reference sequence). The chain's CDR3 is CASSYRGSTEAFF. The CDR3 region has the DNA TGTGCCAGCAGTTACCGGGGGAGCACTGAAGCTTTCTTT.

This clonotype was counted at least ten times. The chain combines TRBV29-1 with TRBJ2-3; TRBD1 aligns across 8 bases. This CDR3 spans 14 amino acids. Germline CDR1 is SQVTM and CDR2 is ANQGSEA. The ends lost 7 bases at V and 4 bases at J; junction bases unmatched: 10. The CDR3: CSGAPDRGADTQYF. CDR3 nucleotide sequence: TGCAGCGGGGCCCCCGACAGGGGCGCAGATACGCAGTATTTT.

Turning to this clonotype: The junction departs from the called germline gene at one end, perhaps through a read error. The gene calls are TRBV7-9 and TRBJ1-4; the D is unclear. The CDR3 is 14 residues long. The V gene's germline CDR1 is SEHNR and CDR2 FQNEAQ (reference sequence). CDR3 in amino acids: CASSLTRDDEKRFF. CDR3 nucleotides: TGTGCCAGCAGCTTGACAAGGGATGACGAAAAACGGTTTTTT.

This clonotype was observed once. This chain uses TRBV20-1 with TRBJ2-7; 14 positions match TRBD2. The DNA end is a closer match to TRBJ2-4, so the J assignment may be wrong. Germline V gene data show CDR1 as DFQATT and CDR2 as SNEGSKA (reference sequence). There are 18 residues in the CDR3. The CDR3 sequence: CSAPGLAGAPIAKNIQYF. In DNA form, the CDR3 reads TGCAGTGCCCCGGGACTAGCGGGAGCCCCGATAGCCAAAAACATTCAGTACTTC.

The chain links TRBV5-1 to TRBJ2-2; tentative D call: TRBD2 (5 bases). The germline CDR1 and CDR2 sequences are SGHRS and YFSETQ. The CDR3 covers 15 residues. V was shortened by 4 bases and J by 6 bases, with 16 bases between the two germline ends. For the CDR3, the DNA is TGCGCCAGCAGCCTCTTAGCGAGGTCTCCCGGGGAGCTGTTTTTT. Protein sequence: CASSLLARSPGELFF.

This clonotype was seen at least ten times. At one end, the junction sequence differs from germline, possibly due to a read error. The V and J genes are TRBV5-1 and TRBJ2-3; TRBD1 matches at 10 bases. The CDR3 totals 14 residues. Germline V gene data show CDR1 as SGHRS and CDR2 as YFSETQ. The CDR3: CASSLGQGGDTQYF. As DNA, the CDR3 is TGTGCCAGCAGTTTAGGACAGGGGGGAGATACGCAGTATTTT.

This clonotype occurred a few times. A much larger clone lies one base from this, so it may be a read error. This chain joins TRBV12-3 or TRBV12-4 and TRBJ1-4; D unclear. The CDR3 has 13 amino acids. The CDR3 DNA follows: TGTGCCAGCAGTTTCGCAGGTCATGAAAAACGGTTTTTT. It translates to CASSFAGHEKRFF.

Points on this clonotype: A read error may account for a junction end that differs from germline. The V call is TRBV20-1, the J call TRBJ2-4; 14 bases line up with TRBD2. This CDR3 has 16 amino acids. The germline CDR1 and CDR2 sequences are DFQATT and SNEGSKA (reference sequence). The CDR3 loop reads CSTRSPGTSGGNEQYF. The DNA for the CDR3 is TGCAGTACTAGATCTCCCGGGACTAGCGGGGGCAATGAGCAGTACTTC.

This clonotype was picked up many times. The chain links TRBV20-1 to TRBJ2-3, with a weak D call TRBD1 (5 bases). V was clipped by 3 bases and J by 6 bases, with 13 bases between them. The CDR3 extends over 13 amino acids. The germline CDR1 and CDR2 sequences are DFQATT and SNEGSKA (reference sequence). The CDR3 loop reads CSARGQGWDTQYF. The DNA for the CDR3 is TGCAGTGCTAGGGGCCAGGGTTGGGATACGCAGTATTTT.

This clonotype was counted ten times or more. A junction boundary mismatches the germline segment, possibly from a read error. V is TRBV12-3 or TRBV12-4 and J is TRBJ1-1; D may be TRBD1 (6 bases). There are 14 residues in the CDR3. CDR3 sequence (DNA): TGTGCCAGCACTTTAGGACAGCTGAACACTGAAGCTTTCTTT. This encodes CASTLGQLNTEAFF.